The clone carrying this T cell receptor (beta chain) was detected ten times or more. Its antigen remains unknown. This record belongs to a study of identical twins. General study points: Shared out-of-frame alpha sequences (those common to twins) showed excess low generation probability. Sharing of beta out-of-frame sequences by twins showed a weaker excess. Potential partial confounding of zero-insertion analyses by invariant MAIT and iNKT cells was noted.

Template switching, a step in the protocol, added a universal primer site, and cDNA carried unique molecular identifiers. TCRdb independently ran MiXCR on the 5' RACE reads; one entry per CDR3 protein. The sample consists of about 690,000 distinct CDR3 sequences, approximately 6% of them appearing once. Germline trimming cut 3 bases from V and 7 bases from J; bases unmatched to any gene: 3. Per germline, CDR1 SQVTM and CDR2 ANQGSEA. The CDR3 is 12 amino acids. The chain combines TRBV29-1 with TRBJ1-1, with TRBD1 identical over 9 bases. The sample taken for sequencing was naive T cells sorted from blood. This sequence originates from a man aged 18 to 35 in good health. The CDR3 DNA follows: TGCAGCGTTGAGAGGGGACAGGGTGAAGCTTTCTTT. Protein product: CSVERGQGEAFF.